This TCR beta chain was identified during a study of blood T cell repertoires in COVID-19. About the study: Researchers got acute and convalescent COVID-19 samples from the United States, Italy and Spain. From T cells, B-cell-depleted T cells, or PBMCs came the material, which was cDNA or gDNA.

This CDR3 comprises 11 residues. V was shortened by 3 bases and J by 8 bases, with 9 bases between the two germline ends. The germline gives CDR1 DFQATT, CDR2 SNEGSKA (reference sequence). The authors' processing: Estimation of nucleated cell counts relied on the amplification of reference gene primers. Profiling relied on immunoSEQ multiplex PCR, and the TCRdb table lists in-frame clones only, not all of them. The D gene and trimming were derived from the DNA, and the V and J assignments and clone size from that table. This sample has roughly 140,000 clones, with approximately 85% found just once. V usage is TRBV20-1 and J usage is TRBJ2-3; no reliable D call. Source material: peripheral blood. This receptor was taken from a man aged 50-60 years with acute or convalescent COVID-19. The CDR3 here is CSASWRSTQYF. The CDR3 DNA reads as TGCAGTGCTAGTTGGCGGAGTACGCAGTATTTT.